This T cell receptor beta chain was observed in a study of cytomegalovirus exposure and HLA in healthy donors. Study-level results: The records held CMV serostatus as the only immune exposure information.

Germline-derived CDR1 and CDR2 are SGHDN and FVKESK. This CDR3 has 15 amino acids. Trimming removed 7 bases from V and 2 bases from J; junction bases left unmatched: 6. Note on this clone: As yet, its antigen is unknown.

PCR primers comprised 60 Vbeta and 13 Jbeta primers. TCRdb's table, derived via immunoSEQ multiplex PCR, lists solely in-frame clones and lacks some. Of over 150,000 clones in the sample, approximately 84% were seen once. The chain joins TRBV14 to TRBJ2-3; 10 positions agree with TRBD2. This sequence was found in a man in his late teens or twenties in good health and CMV-seronegative. The sample consisted of PBMCs. This CDR3 is CASILAGVHTDTQYF. The CDR3 DNA sequence: TGTGCCAGCATTCTAGCGGGAGTCCACACAGATACGCAGTATTTT.